The following is a TCR beta chain sequence with its context. Its antigen is still unknown. The CDR3 length is 13 residues. Looked up from germline, CDR1 is ENHRY and CDR2 is SYGVKD. The data derive from a study of CD8 T cells in ankylosing spondylitis. Regarding the study as a whole: Some motif variants had been reported before (in reactive arthritis synovial fluid and blood). Researchers report that disease-linked clones proved CD8+ and relatively rare in peripheral blood. In ankylosing spondylitis patients, matched synovial fluid reportedly showed significant enrichment of disease-linked clones. Ankylosing spondylitis blood appeared to carry a characteristic TCR beta motif of several highly homologous variants.

In making TCR beta libraries, quantitative 5'-RACE with molecular barcodes was used. A single record per CDR3 protein comes from TCRdb applying MiXCR to the 5' RACE reads. The table includes some 800,000 distinct CDR3 sequences, roughly 12% detected once. This receptor was obtained from a male donor with ankylosing spondylitis. The sequencing sample was made of blood, either unsorted or a sorted T cell fraction (not recorded which). V is TRBV10-3 and J is TRBJ1-3, with D uncertain. The DNA for the CDR3 is TGTGCTGGAGGAGATGACTCTGGAAACACCATATATTTT. It yields the protein CAGGDDSGNTIYF.